Each of the 31 T cell receptor beta chains below was sequenced from the same sample in a study of breast tumors, draining lymph nodes, adjacent tissues. Via MiXCR, TCRdb re-called the multiplex PCR reads, giving one row per CDR3 protein. The sample contains fewer than 200,000 distinct CDR3 sequences, around a third of which appear only once. Samples came from axillary lymph nodes draining the breast cancer. Material: axillary lymph node tissue. The receptors come from a female donor with breast cancer. Some clones in this sample may be carry-over from other donors' samples.

The V call is TRBV18, the J call TRBJ1-5; D uncertain. The CDR3 loop spans 13 amino acids. The V gene's germline CDR1 is KGHSH and CDR2 LQKENI. Trimming shortened V by 5 bases and J by 5 bases, and 10 bases separated the two germline ends. Here the CDR3 DNA reads TGTGCCAGCTCAGTAAGGAGGGATCAGCCCCAGCATTTT. Protein sequence: CASSVRRDQPQHF.

This clonotype came up many times. The rearrangement links TRBV4-1 to TRBJ2-5; TRBD2 agrees at 8 bases. J was trimmed by 2 bases and V by 3 bases; bases with no gene match: 5. This CDR3 comprises 15 residues. Germline V gene data show CDR1 as MGHRA and CDR2 as YSYEKL. The CDR3 nucleotides are TGCGCCAGCAGCCACTCCGGGACTAGACAAGAGACCCAGTACTTC. As protein: CASSHSGTRQETQYF.

On this clonotype itself: One end of the junction fails to match germline, which may point to a read error. The chain employs TRBV7-8 and TRBJ2-1; D possibly corresponds to TRBD1 (5 bases). The germline CDR1 and CDR2 sequences are SGHVS and FQNEAQ. The CDR3 runs 14 residues. The CDR3, as DNA: TGTACCAGCAGTGTTCGCCCCCAGGGCAATGAGCAGTTCTTC. The encoded protein is CTSSVRPQGNEQFF.

On this clonotype: Since the CDR3 does not end with the conserved phenylalanine or tryptophan, this likely comes from a read error. The limits of the CDR3 on the DNA are not certain, so only TCRdb's listed CDR3 is given. This rearrangement joins TRBV30 to TRBJ2-3; the D call in the table, TRBD1, was not verified against the DNA. CDR1 and CDR2 (germline): GTSNPN, SVGIG (reference sequence). The CDR3 sequence runs 8 residues, both termini included. The CDR3 spells CAWSVQPP.

Comment on this clonotype: Here the CDR3 omits its conserved ending phenylalanine or tryptophan, so a read error is the likely source. The chain uses TRBV2 and TRBJ2-2, with 7 bases aligning to TRBD2. The germline V gene encodes CDR1 SNHLY and CDR2 FYNNEI. The CDR3 extends over 17 amino acids. With V trimmed by 4 bases and J by 0 bases, 8 bases remained unmatched. The CDR3 is CASSVLGAGANTGELFL. In DNA form, the CDR3 reads TGTGCCAGCAGTGTACTAGGGGCGGGAGCGAACACCGGGGAGCTGTTTCTT.

The chain joins TRBV4-2 to TRBJ2-7; no clear D gene. Trimming shortened V by 1 base and J by 2 bases, and 15 bases separated the two germline ends. The CDR3 contains 16 residues. Germline values: CDR1 LGHNA, CDR2 YNFKEQ. CDR3 sequence reads: CASSQVAGGIAYEQYF. The CDR3 bases are TGTGCCAGCAGCCAAGTGGCTGGCGGAATTGCCTACGAGCAGTACTTC.

This clonotype has at least ten counts. The rearrangement links TRBV11-2 to TRBJ1-4; TRBD1 aligns across 7 bases. V dropped 1 base and J dropped 6; count of bases not matched to a gene: 8. This CDR3 spans 16 amino acids. Germline loops: CDR1 SGHAT, CDR2 FQNNGV. CDR3 region: CASSLGPGQSYEKLFF. CDR3 in DNA: TGTGCCAGCAGCTTAGGGCCGGGACAGAGTTATGAAAAACTGTTTTTT.

This sequence joins TRBV20-1 and TRBJ1-2, with 8 bases lining up with TRBD1. CDR1 and CDR2 from the germline V gene are DFQATT and SNEGSKA (reference sequence). The CDR3 contains 13 residues. V was pared by 3 bases and J by 4 bases, with 4 bases of the junction left unmatched. The CDR3 loop reads CSASGRGPYGYTF. The CDR3 nucleotides read TGCAGTGCTAGTGGCAGGGGGCCCTATGGCTACACCTTC.

This clonotype ranks as medium-sized. The V gene is TRBV4-2, the J gene TRBJ1-2; TRBD1 is a possible D gene (5 bases). Germline CDR1 is LGHNA and CDR2 is YNFKEQ. The CDR3 consists of 14 residues. V shed 0 bases and J shed 5 bases, with 10 bases lying between them. This CDR3 reads CASSQDSREYGYTF. CDR3 DNA: TGTGCCAGCAGCCAAGACTCCAGGGAGTATGGCTACACCTTC.

The chain employs TRBV19 and TRBJ2-4; tentatively, D is TRBD2 (6 bases). This CDR3 contains 15 residues. CDR1 is LNHDA and CDR2 is SQIVND in the germline V gene (reference sequence). V was cut by 4 bases and J by 3 bases, with 13 bases left in between. In DNA, the CDR3 is TGTGCCAGTAGTAGGGTGGGGGGACTCAAAAACATTCAGTACTTC. Translation: CASSRVGGLKNIQYF.

This clonotype has a count of ten or more. This rearrangement joins TRBV5-6 to TRBJ1-2; 9 bases are shared with TRBD1. V lost 1 base to trimming and J lost 8 bases; unmatched junction nucleotides: 9. The CDR3 consists of 15 residues. Germline CDR1 is SGHDT and CDR2 is YYEEEE. The CDR3, as DNA: TGTGCCAGCAGCTTGTGGGGACAGGGCACTTTAGGCTACACCTTC. Residues: CASSLWGQGTLGYTF.

J is TRBJ1-5 and V is TRBV2; D is unresolved. CDR1 is SNHLY and CDR2 is FYNNEI in the germline V gene. V was pared by 3 bases and J by 4 bases, with 13 bases between. This CDR3 spans 15 amino acids. CDR3 sequence reads: CASSEGSIGNQPQHF. The DNA of the CDR3 is TGTGCCAGCAGTGAGGGTAGTATAGGAAATCAGCCCCAGCATTTT. The variable domain in full, completed from reference TRBV2 and TRBJ1-5, reads EPEVTQTPSHQVTQMGQEVILRCVPISNHLYFYWYRQILGQKVEFLVSFYNNEISEKSEIFDDQFSVERPDGSNFTLKIRSTKLEDSAMYFCASSEGSIGNQPQHFGDGTRLSIL.

This clonotype was observed many times. V is TRBV6-5 and J is TRBJ1-2; D may be TRBD1 (6 bases). The V gene lost 7 bases and the J gene lost 5 bases, with 29 bases spanning the gap. This CDR3 comprises 18 residues. Germline CDR1 is MNHEY and CDR2 is SVGAGI. As DNA, the CDR3 is TGTGCCAGCAAGACCACCCGCTTGGGGGCCACCCTTTTGTATGGCTACACCTTC. It translates to CASKTTRLGATLLYGYTF.

The table lists this clonotype with a few counts. Mismatch with germline at one junction end may stem from a read error. The rearrangement joins TRBV6-5 to TRBJ1-5; D is unclear. In germline, CDR1 is MNHEY, CDR2 SVGAGI. The CDR3 length is 15 residues. CDR3: CASSHSRDANQPQHF. The DNA of the CDR3 is TGTGCCAGCAGTCACTCAAGAGACGCCAATCAGCCCCAGCATTTT.

This clonotype was seen just once. This chain joins TRBV6-5 and TRBJ2-1; 10 positions match TRBD2. The junction had 5 bases not matched to a gene; V was cut back by 5 bases and J by 4 bases. The germline V gene encodes CDR1 MNHEY and CDR2 SVGAGI. This CDR3 spans 15 amino acids. This CDR3 reads CASSHLAGVYNEQFF. CDR3 nucleotide sequence: TGTGCCAGCAGTCACCTAGCGGGGGTTTACAATGAGCAGTTCTTC.

This clonotype has more than one count but fewer than ten. This sequence joins TRBV28 and TRBJ2-5, with D tentatively TRBD2 (5 bases). CDR3 length equals 13 residues. V gave up 6 bases and J gave up 2 bases, with 10 bases separating them. CDR1 MDHEN and CDR2 SYDVKM come from the germline V gene. CDR3 nucleotides: TGTGCCAGCAGCACAGCGGTTCAAGAGACCCAGTACTTC. Protein sequence: CASSTAVQETQYF.

Note on this clonotype: As the CDR3 is not closed by the conserved phenylalanine or tryptophan, this likely results from a read error. The V call is TRBV5-5, the J call TRBJ1-1, with D uncertain. Deletions cut 4 bases from V and 10 bases from J, with 14 bases between. Looked up from germline, CDR1 is SGHKS and CDR2 is YYEKEE (reference sequence). The CDR3 extends over 12 amino acids. The CDR3 DNA reads as TGTGCCAGCAGCCCATCGATAGTTGGAGCTTTCTCT. This translates into CASSPSIVGAFS.

On this clonotype itself: This likely comes from a read error, as the CDR3 has no conserved phenylalanine or tryptophan at its end. The rearrangement links TRBV4-2 to TRBJ1-6; no clear D. V dropped 5 bases and J dropped 7 bases, with 6 bases sitting between them. Germline values: CDR1 LGHNA, CDR2 YNFKEQ. The CDR3 has 12 residues. The CDR3 DNA reads TGTGCCAGCAGCTCCTGGAATTCACCCCTCCACCTT. Its protein is CASSSWNSPLHL.

There are many counts of this clonotype. This chain uses TRBV7-9 with TRBJ2-2, with a possible D match to TRBD1 (5 bases). CDR1 and CDR2 from the germline V gene are SEHNR and FQNEAQ (reference sequence). V shed 3 bases and J shed 7 bases, with 12 bases lying between them. The CDR3 runs to 14 residues. The CDR3 loop is CASSFRQHVGELFF. CDR3 bases: TGTGCCAGCAGCTTCAGACAGCACGTCGGGGAGCTGTTTTTT.

A remark on this clonotype: One end of the junction is discordant with germline, which a read error may explain. This chain joins TRBV11-3 and TRBJ2-2; perhaps TRBD2 as D (6 bases). The length of the CDR3 is 14 residues. Germline V lookup: CDR1 SGHNT, CDR2 YENEEA. The CDR3 bases are TGTGCCAACAGCTTAGGAGGGGCAGGCGGGGAGCTGTTTTTT. Its protein is CANSLGGAGGELFF.

This chain uses TRBV9 with TRBJ2-1; tentative D call: TRBD2 (6 bases). Germline-derived CDR1 and CDR2 are SGDLS and YYNGEE. This CDR3 comprises 15 residues. V shed 4 bases and J shed 4 bases, with 15 bases lying between them. CDR3: CASSMGIAEYNEQFF. The CDR3 DNA reads as TGTGCCAGCAGCATGGGGATAGCGGAGTACAATGAGCAGTTCTTC.

Details on this clonotype: Possible read error: a much larger clone is one base away. This sequence joins TRBV4-1 and TRBJ2-7; D may correspond to TRBD1 or TRBD2 (5 bases each). In germline, CDR1 is MGHRA, CDR2 YSYEKL. Trimming stripped 3 bases from V and 2 bases from J, with 14 bases between. The CDR3 has 15 residues. The CDR3 loop is CASSQAPGPTYEQYF. The CDR3 DNA follows: TGCGCCAGCAGCCAGGCCCCGGGACCCACCTACGAGCAGTACTTC.

Here the CDR3 reads CATSSDRGAYGYTF. In nucleotides, the CDR3 is TGTGCCACCAGCAGTGACAGGGGTGCCTATGGCTACACCTTC. The J gene is TRBJ1-2, the V gene TRBV15; 8 bases line up with TRBD1. CDR3 length: 14 amino acids. The V gene end was trimmed by 3 bases and the J gene end by 4 bases; junction bases not matched to a gene: 4. CDR1 is LNHNV and CDR2 is YYDKDF in the germline V gene (reference sequence).

This clonotype was seen more than once but under ten times. J is TRBJ2-1 and V is TRBV6-2 or TRBV6-3; a weak D match, TRBD1 (5 bases). With 3 bases removed from V and 3 bases from J, the gap between germline ends came to 9 bases. In germline, CDR1 is MNHEY, CDR2 SVGEGT. The length of the CDR3 is 14 residues. CDR3 residues: CASSYQGSYNEQFF. In DNA, the CDR3 is TGTGCCAGCAGTTATCAGGGCAGCTACAATGAGCAGTTCTTC.

As to this clonotype: As the CDR3 is not closed by the conserved phenylalanine or tryptophan, this likely results from a read error. V usage is TRBV9 and J usage is TRBJ2-7; D ambiguous. CDR3 length: 13 residues. V lost 4 bases to trimming and J lost 4 bases, with 12 bases between them. Germline V gives CDR1 SGDLS, CDR2 YYNGEE. In nucleotides, the CDR3 is TGTGCCAGCAGCCCCAGGACGGATTACGAGCAGTACTCC. As protein: CASSPRTDYEQYS.

This clonotype was picked up many times. This chain connects TRBV19 to TRBJ2-1; 10 bases map to TRBD2. The germline gives CDR1 LNHDA, CDR2 SQIVND (reference sequence). Unmatched junction bases numbered 12, after V lost 6 bases and J lost 4 bases. This CDR3 has 17 amino acids. The CDR3 region is CASRSGSLAGPYNEQFF. The CDR3 DNA reads TGTGCCAGTAGATCGGGATCACTAGCGGGGCCGTACAATGAGCAGTTCTTC.

Ten or more counts support this clonotype. J is TRBJ1-2 and V is TRBV20-1, with a possible D match to TRBD1 (5 bases). Per the germline V gene, CDR1 is DFQATT and CDR2 is SNEGSKA (reference sequence). The V end was cut by 5 bases, the J end by 7 bases, with 14 bases between. The CDR3 has 12 residues. The DNA for the CDR3 is TGCAGTGCTGGGGACGTCTGGAGTGGCTACACCTTC. It is translated as CSAGDVWSGYTF.

The chain employs TRBV20-1 and TRBJ2-3; D might be TRBD2 (6 bases). The germline V gene has CDR1 DFQATT and CDR2 SNEGSKA (reference sequence). V dropped 3 bases and J dropped 14 bases, with 21 bases sitting between them. The length of the CDR3 is 13 residues. The CDR3 DNA is TGCAGTGCTAGGAGGGCAGGCGGGGATAACAGGTATTTT. Its translation: CSARRAGGDNRYF.

There are many counts of this clonotype. This chain joins TRBV6-6 and TRBJ1-5; D is uncertain. The V and J ends lost 5 bases and 3 bases respectively, with 8 bases between them. The CDR3 consists of 13 residues. Germline V gene data show CDR1 as MNHNY and CDR2 as SVGAGI (reference sequence). The CDR3 DNA reads as TGTGCCAGCAGTCGTCTCGTCAATCAGCCCCAGCATTTT. It specifies CASSRLVNQPQHF.

This clonotype was found many times. The V and J genes are TRBV12-3 or TRBV12-4 and TRBJ2-7; no definite D call. V gave up 7 bases and J gave up 6 bases, with 19 bases separating them. This CDR3 contains 14 residues. This CDR3 is CASNLGVGSAEQYF. The CDR3 coding sequence is TGTGCCAGCAACCTTGGGGTCGGGTCGGCCGAGCAGTACTTC.

As regards this clonotype: Since the CDR3 does not end with the conserved phenylalanine or tryptophan, this likely comes from a read error. No DNA is shown, since the ends of the CDR3 on it are uncertain; the CDR3 is the one TCRdb lists. This sequence joins TRBV19 and TRBJ2-1; the table's D gene call, TRBD2, was not cross checked with the DNA. Germline V CDR1 and CDR2: LNHDA, SQIVND (reference sequence). The CDR3 spans 9 amino acids, including both terminal residues. This chain's CDR3 is CASSLYGSG.